The entry below gives a single T cell receptor (beta chain) sequence along with its context. Its antigen is not known. The data stem from a study of early T cells in non-severe SARS-CoV-2 infection. Study results and caveats: Matching with VDJdb favored anti-spike CD8 responses (missing private and CD4 specificities).

The germline V gene encodes CDR1 SQVTM and CDR2 ANQGSEA. The V end lost 0 bases, the J end lost 1 base, and 15 bases lay between the germline ends. The CDR3 is made up of 16 amino acids. Researchers attached unique molecular identifiers to individual cDNA molecules. A single record per CDR3 protein comes from TCRdb applying MiXCR to the 5' RACE reads. The sample shows tens of thousands of distinct CDR3 sequences, roughly 16% of them seen only once. The TCR sequence derives from an adult who was a healthcare worker with PCR-confirmed SARS-CoV-2 infection or an uninfected control (not recorded which). This sequence joins TRBV29-1 and TRBJ1-2; the D gene is possibly TRBD1 (6 bases). Sequencing used whole blood. CDR3 loop: CSVEDPSRGVNYGYTF. The CDR3 DNA reads as TGCAGCGTTGAAGATCCCTCTAGGGGGGTTAACTATGGCTACACCTTC.